These T cell receptor beta chains were read from a single sample in a study of cytomegalovirus exposure and HLA in healthy donors. Measured with immunoSEQ multiplex PCR; TCRdb has only the in-frame clones, and not every one. Seen here are over 150,000 clones, around 68% observed once, and the top ten hold approximately 2.8%. The sample taken for sequencing was PBMCs. These receptors were obtained from a middle-aged woman in good health and CMV-seropositive. CDR3s include the opening cysteine and the closing phenylalanine or tryptophan. Fields, in order: D gene, V gene, J gene, clone size, CDR3 DNA, CDR3 protein. D genes are given only for firm matches. Only part of the rows carry a size: once, few, many, or a class if the clone is expanded.

d_gene: .
v_gene: TRBV29-1
j_gene: TRBJ2-3
abundance: .
CDR3nt: TGCAGCGTGGCGGAGGGGATAATTGATACGCAGTATTTT
CDR3aa: CSVAEGIIDTQYF

d_gene: TRBD1
v_gene: TRBV2
j_gene: TRBJ2-2
abundance: .
CDR3nt: TGTGCCAGCACTGAAGGGACAGCGAACACCGGGGAGCTGTTTTTT
CDR3aa: CASTEGTANTGELFF

d_gene: .
v_gene: TRBV4-2
j_gene: TRBJ2-1
abundance: .
CDR3nt: TGTGCCAGCAGCCAAGTCGAGCTTTCCTCCTACAATGAGCAGTTCTTC
CDR3aa: CASSQVELSSYNEQFF

d_gene: .
v_gene: TRBV28
j_gene: TRBJ2-1
abundance: few
CDR3nt: TGTGCCAGCAGTTTGGGGGGAGGTCTCTACAATGAGCAGTTCTTC
CDR3aa: CASSLGGGLYNEQFF

d_gene: TRBD1
v_gene: TRBV13
j_gene: TRBJ2-3
abundance: .
CDR3nt: TGTGCCAGCAGCCCACCGGGGACAGGACTCACAGATACGCAGTATTTT
CDR3aa: CASSPPGTGLTDTQYF

d_gene: TRBD2
v_gene: TRBV7-2
j_gene: TRBJ2-3
abundance: medium-sized
CDR3nt: TGTGCCAGCAGCTTAGGAGCGGGGGCTAATACGCAGTATTTT
CDR3aa: CASSLGAGANTQYF

d_gene: .
v_gene: TRBV18
j_gene: TRBJ2-7
abundance: .
CDR3nt: TGTGCCAGCTCACCTTCTGGCGATTCGGGTTGTCCGCACTTC
CDR3aa: CASSPSGDSGCPHF

d_gene: .
v_gene: TRBV7-8
j_gene: TRBJ1-6
abundance: .
CDR3nt: TGTGCCAGCAGCTTAGGACAGACTAATTCACCCCTCCACTTT
CDR3aa: CASSLGQTNSPLHF

d_gene: .
v_gene: TRBV28
j_gene: TRBJ1-1
abundance: .
CDR3nt: TGTGCCAGCAGTTTATCGGTGGCAGGTCTCACTGAAGCTTTCTTT
CDR3aa: CASSLSVAGLTEAFF

d_gene: TRBD1
v_gene: TRBV2
j_gene: TRBJ2-1
abundance: few
CDR3nt: TGTGCCAGCAGTCGATTACAGGGGAACTACAATGAGCAGTTCTTC
CDR3aa: CASSRLQGNYNEQFF

d_gene: TRBD2
v_gene: TRBV19
j_gene: TRBJ2-1
abundance: .
CDR3nt: TGTGCCAGTAGTATCCACTCCCTAGCGGGGGGGCGGGGTGAGCAGTTCTTC
CDR3aa: CASSIHSLAGGRGEQFF

d_gene: TRBD1
v_gene: TRBV5-5
j_gene: TRBJ2-1
abundance: .
CDR3nt: TGTGCCAGCACCCAGGGGAGGGACAGGGTAGATAGTGAGCAGTTCTTC
CDR3aa: CASTQGRDRVDSEQFF

d_gene: .
v_gene: TRBV28
j_gene: TRBJ2-1
abundance: .
CDR3nt: TGTGCCAGCAGCTTTTCCCGGGACATGTGGTTCTTC
CDR3aa: CASSFSRDMWFF

d_gene: TRBD1
v_gene: TRBV6-6
j_gene: TRBJ1-5
abundance: .
CDR3nt: TGTGCCAGCAGTTCTCACAGGGGAGAACAGCCCCAGAATTTT
CDR3aa: CASSSHRGEQPQNF

d_gene: TRBD2
v_gene: TRBV6-6
j_gene: TRBJ2-2
abundance: .
CDR3nt: TGTGCCAGCAGTTACGCGGGTGGGGGGGGGACCGGGGAGCTGTTTTTT
CDR3aa: CASSYAGGGGTGELFF